This T cell receptor (beta chain) was identified during a study of blood T cells in healthy people across ages. Next came a second PCR, run for about 6 to 11 cycles, which used a sample-barcoded 5' primer along with a J-beta primer mix. MiXCR was run by TCRdb on the 5' RACE reads, yielding one entry per CDR3 protein. The sample consists of under 800,000 distinct CDR3 sequences, about 42% of them appearing once. Study results and caveats: PBMC samples, being unsorted, prevented any conclusive comparison of naive and antigen-experienced cells.

This clonotype came up a few times. The antigen remains undetermined. The V and J ends lost 8 bases and 8 bases, in that order; junction bases with no gene match: 6. CDR1 and CDR2 from the germline V gene are ENHRY and SYGVKD. The CDR3 spans 14 residues. What was sequenced was blood. This clonotype originated in a woman aged 55-69 years in good health. The chain recombines TRBV10-3 with TRBJ2-1; 13 bases fit TRBD2. CDR3 DNA: TGTGCCATCTGTAGACTAGCGGGAGGCGATGAGCAGTTCTTC. It codes for CAICRLAGGDEQFF.